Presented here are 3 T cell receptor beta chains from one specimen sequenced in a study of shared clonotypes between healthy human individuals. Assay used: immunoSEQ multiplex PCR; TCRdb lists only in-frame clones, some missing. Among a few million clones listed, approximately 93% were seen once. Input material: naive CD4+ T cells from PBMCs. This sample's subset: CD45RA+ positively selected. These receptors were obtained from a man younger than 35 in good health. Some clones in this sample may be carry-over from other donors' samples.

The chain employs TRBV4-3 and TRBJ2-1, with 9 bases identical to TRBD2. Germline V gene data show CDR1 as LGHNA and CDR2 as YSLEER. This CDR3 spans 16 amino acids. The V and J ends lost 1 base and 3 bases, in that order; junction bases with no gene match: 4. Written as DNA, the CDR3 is TGCGCCAGCAGCCAAGGGCTAGCGGGACTCTACAATGAGCAGTTCTTC. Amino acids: CASSQGLAGLYNEQFF.

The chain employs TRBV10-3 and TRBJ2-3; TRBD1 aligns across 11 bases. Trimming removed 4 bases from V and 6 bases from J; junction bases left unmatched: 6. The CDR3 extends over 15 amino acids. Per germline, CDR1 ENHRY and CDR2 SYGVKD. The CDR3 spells CAISGGTGGSDTQYF. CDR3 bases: TGTGCCATCAGTGGCGGGACAGGGGGTTCCGATACGCAGTATTTT.

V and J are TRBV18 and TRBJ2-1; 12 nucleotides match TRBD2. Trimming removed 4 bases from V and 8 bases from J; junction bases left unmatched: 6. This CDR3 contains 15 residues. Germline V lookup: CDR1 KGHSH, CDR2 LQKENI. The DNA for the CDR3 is TGTGCCAGCTCACTACTAGCGGGAGGATCCTATGAGCAGTTCTTC. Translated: CASSLLAGGSYEQFF.